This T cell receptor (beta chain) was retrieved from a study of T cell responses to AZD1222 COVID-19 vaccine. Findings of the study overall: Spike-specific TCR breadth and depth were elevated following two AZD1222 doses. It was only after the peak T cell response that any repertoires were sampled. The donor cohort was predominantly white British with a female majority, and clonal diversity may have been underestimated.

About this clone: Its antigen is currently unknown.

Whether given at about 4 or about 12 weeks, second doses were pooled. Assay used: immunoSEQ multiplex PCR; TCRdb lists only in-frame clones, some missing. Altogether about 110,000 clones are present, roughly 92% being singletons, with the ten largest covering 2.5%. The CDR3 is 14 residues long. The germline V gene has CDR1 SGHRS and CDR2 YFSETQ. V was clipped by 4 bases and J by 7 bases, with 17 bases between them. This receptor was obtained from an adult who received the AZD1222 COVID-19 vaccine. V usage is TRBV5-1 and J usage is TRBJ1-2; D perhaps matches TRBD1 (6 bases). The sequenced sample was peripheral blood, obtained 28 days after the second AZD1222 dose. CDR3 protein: CASSTADRGGGYTF. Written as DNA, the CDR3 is TGCGCCAGCAGCACCGCGGACAGAGGAGGTGGCTACACCTTC. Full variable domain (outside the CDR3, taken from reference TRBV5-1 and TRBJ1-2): KAGVTQTPRYLIKTRGQQVTLSCSPISGHRSVSWYQQTPGQGLQFLFEYFSETQRNKGNFPGRFSGRQFSNSRSEMNVSTLELGDSALYLCASSTADRGGGYTFGSGTRLTVV.